The entry that follows covers one T cell receptor (beta chain) sequence. Its antigen has not been determined. No per-base quality is available; no much larger clone lies one base away. The CDR3 regions of human TCRbeta chains were analyzed by immunosequencing. The original methods were these. Repertoire TCRs were checked for matches against a reference library of SARS-CoV-2-specific TCRs that had been generated using the MIRA antigen-specificity platform. Breadth was defined as the fraction of unique TCRs that were SARS-CoV-2-associated. Depth was defined as the fraction of total T cells that were SARS-CoV-2-associated. Each spike-specific TCR was assigned to its reactive spike region and to a CD4 or CD8 class using the MIRA data. Log10-transformed breadth and depth values were compared by one-way ANOVA with Sidak's multiple comparisons tests. This immuneACCESS table, as held by TCRdb, lists in-frame sequences with V and J called but not all clones. Of the missing ones, under half trace to an unresolved V gene in checked studies; the others have no known cause. V, J and clone size are those of that table, while D and trimming were read from the DNA. The sample includes 40,000 to 60,000 clones, with around 80% observed a single time. The ten largest clonotypes hold more than 20% of the sample.

The sample originates from a study of T cell responses to AZD1222 COVID-19 vaccine (dated by TCRdb to about 2021). Describing the broader study: TCR sequencing covered 233 trial participants: 200 to 220 given two doses of AZD1222 and 26 given two doses of MenACWY control vaccine. Trial participants were enrolled by age into subgroups of 18-55, 56-69 and 70-plus years, and around 150, 28 and 57 TCR-sequenced participants, respectively, were included in these subgroups. Beyond this particular receptor, the publication reports: No day 14 peak-response samples were available, so repertoires were characterized only after the peak T cell response. Vaccine-associated CD4 TCRs spanned the whole spike protein, with dominant responses in regions 160-218 and 743-854. In the small 56-69-year group, the increase in depth fell short of significance, most likely because of low power. Most participants were white British and females outnumbered males, and the authors suggested that clonal diversity may have been underestimated. Reportedly, almost half of the unique spike-specific TCRs recognized epitopes lying outside the regions that are mutated in the B.1.351 and B.1.1.7 variants. Spike-specific TCR breadth and depth rose significantly after two AZD1222 doses compared with day 0 and with MenACWY recipients. Only five or six AZD1222 recipients were SARS-CoV-2 seropositive at baseline, limiting conclusions about previously exposed vaccinees.

The time point label corresponds to: baseline before first vaccination. Read against the paper, the sample's treatment or condition label means: meningococcal conjugate vaccine given as trial control. Samples from vaccinated people were obtained from the UK trials COV001 and COV002, which included a single-blind randomized controlled phase 2/3 trial of AZD1222 (ChAdOx1 nCoV-19) in healthy adults. For TCRbeta chain sequencing, PBMC samples from trial participants were taken at day 0 and at day 28 after the second dose. V and J are truncated by 2 bases and 2 bases respectively, leaving an intervening sequence of 15 bases. CDR1 and CDR2 are read off the germline V gene as SGHDN and FVKESK. There are 16 amino acids in the CDR3, from cysteine to phenylalanine inclusive. CDR3 DNA only is kept here, 48 bases in frame from base 1.

This clonotype originated in an adult in good health. This material consisted of peripheral blood, taken on day 0 of MenACWY control vaccination. The sequence is built from TRBV14 and TRBJ1-2, and perhaps TRBD1 as D gene, on 5 matching bases. The DNA sequence reads TGTGCCAGCAGCCAACCCTGGGGGAGGGACAACTATGGCTACACCTTC. This is translated as CASSQPWGRDNYGYTF.